The present entry profiles one T cell receptor (beta chain) with its context. A read error may account for a junction end that differs from germline. This sample stems from a study of blood T cell repertoires in COVID-19. Overall study: The United States, Italy and Spain provided the acute and convalescent COVID-19 samples. PBMCs, B-cell-depleted T cells, or T cells were the source of the cDNA or gDNA that made up the material.

TCRdb's table, derived via immunoSEQ multiplex PCR, lists solely in-frame clones and lacks some. The data contain hundreds of thousands of clones, approximately 86% of them singletons. The CDR3 has 16 amino acids. Germline V gene sequence: CDR1 SSHAT, CDR2 FNYEAQ (reference sequence). The V call is TRBV7-7, the J call TRBJ2-5, with TRBD2 matching 9 bases. The sequence came from a man in his forties with acute or convalescent COVID-19. The specimen was peripheral blood. CDR3 protein: CASSLAAGGSGETQYF. The CDR3 nucleotides are TGTGCTAGCAGCTTAGCGGCGGGAGGGTCCGGGGAGACCCAGTACTTC. Drawing the rest from reference TRBV7-7 and TRBJ2-5, the complete variable domain is GAGVSQSPRYKVTKRGQDVTLRCDPISSHATLYWYQQALGQGPEFLTYFNYEAQPDKSGLPSDRFSAERPEGSISTLTIQRTEQRDSAMYRCASSLAAGGSGETQYFGPGTRLLVL.